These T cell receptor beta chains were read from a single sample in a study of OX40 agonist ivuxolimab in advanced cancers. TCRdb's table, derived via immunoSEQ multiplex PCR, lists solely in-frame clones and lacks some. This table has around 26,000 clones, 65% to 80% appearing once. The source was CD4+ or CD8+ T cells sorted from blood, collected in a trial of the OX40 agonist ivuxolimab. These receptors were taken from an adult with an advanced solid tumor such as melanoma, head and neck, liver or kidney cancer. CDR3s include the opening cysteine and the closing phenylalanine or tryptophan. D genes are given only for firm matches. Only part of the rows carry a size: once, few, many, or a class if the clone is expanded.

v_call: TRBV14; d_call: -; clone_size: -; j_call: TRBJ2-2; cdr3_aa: CASSSGGNSAGELFF; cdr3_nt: TGTGCCAGCAGCTCGGGGGGCAACTCGGCCGGGGAGCTGTTTTTT
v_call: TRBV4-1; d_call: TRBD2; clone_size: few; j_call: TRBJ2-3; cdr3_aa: CASSQVASGGRDTQYF; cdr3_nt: TGCGCCAGCAGCCAAGTAGCTAGCGGGGGACGGGATACGCAGTATTTT
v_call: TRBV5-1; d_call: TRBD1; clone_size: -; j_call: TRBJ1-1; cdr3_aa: CASSLGAGQMNTEAFF; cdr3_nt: TGCGCCAGCAGTCTGGGGGCGGGACAGATGAACACTGAAGCTTTCTTT
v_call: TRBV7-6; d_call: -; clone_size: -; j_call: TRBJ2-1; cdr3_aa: CASSLDGVAGAVANEQFF; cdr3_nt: TGTGCCAGCAGCTTAGATGGGGTGGCGGGGGCAGTGGCAAATGAGCAGTTCTTC
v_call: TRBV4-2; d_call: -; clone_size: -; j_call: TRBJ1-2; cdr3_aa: CASSFSGGDGYTF; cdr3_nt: TGTGCCAGCAGCTTTTCGGGGGGCGATGGCTACACCTTC
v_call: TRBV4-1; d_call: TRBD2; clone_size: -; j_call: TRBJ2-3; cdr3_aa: CASSFLTSGGTDTQYF; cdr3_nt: TGCGCCAGCAGCTTCCTGACTAGCGGGGGCACAGATACGCAGTATTTT
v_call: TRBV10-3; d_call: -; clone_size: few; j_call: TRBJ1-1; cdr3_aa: CAISERLGGEAFF; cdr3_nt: TGTGCCATCAGTGAGAGGCTGGGGGGGGAAGCTTTCTTT
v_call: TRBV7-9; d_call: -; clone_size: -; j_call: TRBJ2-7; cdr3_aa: CASSSGPGAEQYF; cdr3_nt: TGTGCCAGCAGCTCAGGTCCGGGTGCCGAGCAGTACTTC
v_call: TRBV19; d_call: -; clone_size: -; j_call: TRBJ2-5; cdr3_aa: CASSPGSNGETQYF; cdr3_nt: TGTGCCAGTAGTCCCGGCAGTAATGGGGAGACCCAGTACTTC
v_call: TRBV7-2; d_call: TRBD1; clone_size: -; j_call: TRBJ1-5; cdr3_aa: CASSKGVGQGPNQPQHF; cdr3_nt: TGTGCCAGCAGCAAAGGCGTAGGACAGGGGCCCAATCAGCCCCAGCATTTT
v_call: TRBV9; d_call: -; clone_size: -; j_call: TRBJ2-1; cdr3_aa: CASSPSDNEQFF; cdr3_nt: TGTGCCAGCAGCCCGAGCGACAATGAGCAGTTCTTC
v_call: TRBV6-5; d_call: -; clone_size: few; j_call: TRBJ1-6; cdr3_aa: CASREGPGGGPLHF; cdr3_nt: TGTGCCAGCAGGGAGGGACCCGGGGGCGGACCCCTCCACTTT
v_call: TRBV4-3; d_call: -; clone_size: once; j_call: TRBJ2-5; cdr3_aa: CASSPSQLVPQETQYF; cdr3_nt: TGCGCCAGCAGCCCTTCACAACTAGTCCCCCAAGAGACCCAGTACTTC
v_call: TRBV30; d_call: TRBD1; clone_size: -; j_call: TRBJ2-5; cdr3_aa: CAVIRDSQETQYF; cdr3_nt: TGTGCCGTTATTCGGGACAGCCAAGAGACCCAGTACTTC
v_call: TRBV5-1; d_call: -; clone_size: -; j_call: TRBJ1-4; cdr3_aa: CASSSSPGANEKLFF; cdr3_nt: TGCGCCAGCAGCTCATCTCCAGGCGCTAATGAAAAACTGTTTTTT
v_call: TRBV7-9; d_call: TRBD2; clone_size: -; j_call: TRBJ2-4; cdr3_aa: CASTPSGGHAKNIQYF; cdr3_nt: TGTGCCAGCACTCCTAGCGGGGGTCACGCCAAAAACATTCAGTACTTC
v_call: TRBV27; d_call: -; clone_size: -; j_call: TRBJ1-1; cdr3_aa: CASSRGVLNTEAFF; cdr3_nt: TGTGCCAGCAGCCGTGGAGTCTTGAACACTGAAGCTTTCTTT
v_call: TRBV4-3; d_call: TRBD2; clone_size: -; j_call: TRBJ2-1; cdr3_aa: CASSPTAGTYNEQFF; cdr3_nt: TGCGCCAGCAGCCCCACAGCGGGGACCTACAATGAGCAGTTCTTC
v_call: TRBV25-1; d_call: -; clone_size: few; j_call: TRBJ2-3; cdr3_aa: CASSEAWDTQYF; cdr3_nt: TGTGCCAGCAGTGAAGCCTGGGATACGCAGTATTTT
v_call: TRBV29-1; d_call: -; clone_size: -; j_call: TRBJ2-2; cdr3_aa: CSVARDRNTGELFF; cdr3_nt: TGCAGCGTTGCCCGGGACCGAAACACCGGGGAGCTGTTTTTT
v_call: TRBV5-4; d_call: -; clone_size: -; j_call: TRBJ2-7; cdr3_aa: CASSFFGSYEQYF; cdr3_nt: TGTGCCAGCAGCTTCTTCGGGTCCTACGAGCAGTACTTC
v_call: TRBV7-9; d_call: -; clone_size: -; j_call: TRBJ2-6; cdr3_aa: CASSLISSGANVLTF; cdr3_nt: TGTGCCAGCAGCTTAATTTCCTCTGGGGCCAACGTCCTGACTTTC
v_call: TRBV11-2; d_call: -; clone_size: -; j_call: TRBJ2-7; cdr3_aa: CASSWGTAEQYF; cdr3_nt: TGTGCCAGCAGTTGGGGAACCGCCGAGCAGTACTTC
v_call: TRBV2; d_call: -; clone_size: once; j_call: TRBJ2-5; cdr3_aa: CASKPNAVTQYF; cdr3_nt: TGTGCCAGCAAGCCTAACGCGGTGACCCAGTACTTC
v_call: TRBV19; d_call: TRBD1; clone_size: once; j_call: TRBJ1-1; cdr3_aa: CASSISNRGPTEAFF; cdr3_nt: TGTGCCAGTAGTATAAGTAACAGGGGGCCCACTGAAGCTTTCTTT
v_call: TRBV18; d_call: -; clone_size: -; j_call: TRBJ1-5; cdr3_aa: CASSPPGGGEQPQHF; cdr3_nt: TGTGCCAGCTCACCCCCTGGTGGGGGAGAACAGCCCCAGCATTTT
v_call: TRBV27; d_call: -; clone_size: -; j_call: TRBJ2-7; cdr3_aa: CASSFGPASSYEQYF; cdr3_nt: TGTGCCAGCAGTTTCGGACCGGCAAGCTCCTACGAGCAGTACTTC
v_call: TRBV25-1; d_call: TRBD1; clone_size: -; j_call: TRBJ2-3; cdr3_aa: CASSDRTGGLDTQYF; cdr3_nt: TGTGCCAGCAGTGACCGGACAGGGGGCTTGGATACGCAGTATTTT
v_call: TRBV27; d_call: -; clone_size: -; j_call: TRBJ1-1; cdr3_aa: CASSLLGTMNTEAFF; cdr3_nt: TGTGCCAGCAGTTTATTAGGCACGATGAACACTGAAGCTTTCTTT
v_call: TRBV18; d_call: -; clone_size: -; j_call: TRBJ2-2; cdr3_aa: CASSTGQRTVGTGELFF; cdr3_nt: TGTGCCAGCTCAACGGGACAAAGAACAGTCGGCACCGGGGAGCTGTTTTTT
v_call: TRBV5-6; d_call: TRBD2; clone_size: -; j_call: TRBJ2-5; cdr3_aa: CASSMAGPLAEQETQYF; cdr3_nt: TGTGCCAGCAGCATGGCAGGACCACTAGCGGAACAAGAGACCCAGTACTTC
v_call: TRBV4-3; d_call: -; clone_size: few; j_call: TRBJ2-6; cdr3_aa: CASSQDGTVGFSGANVLTF; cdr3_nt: TGCGCCAGCAGCCAAGATGGGACGGTTGGATTCTCTGGGGCCAACGTCCTGACTTTC
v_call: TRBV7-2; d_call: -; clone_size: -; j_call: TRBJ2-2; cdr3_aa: CASSLRLGELFF; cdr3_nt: TGTGCCAGCAGCTTAAGGCTCGGGGAGCTGTTTTTT
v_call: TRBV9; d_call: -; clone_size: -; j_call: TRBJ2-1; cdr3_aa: CASSDQGFRYNEQFF; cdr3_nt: TGTGCCAGCAGCGACCAGGGGTTTCGCTACAATGAGCAGTTCTTC
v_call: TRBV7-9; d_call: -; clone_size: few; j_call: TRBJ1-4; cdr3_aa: CASSLVYRSTNEKLFF; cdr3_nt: TGTGCCAGCAGCTTAGTTTATCGGTCCACTAATGAAAAACTGTTTTTT
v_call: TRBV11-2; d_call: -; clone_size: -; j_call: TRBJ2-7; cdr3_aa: CASSSSSGGNYEQYF; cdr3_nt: TGTGCCAGCAGCTCCTCCTCAGGGGGGAACTACGAGCAGTACTTC